This is a list of T cell receptor beta chains from one sample in a study of blood T cell repertoires in COVID-19. Sequencing used immunoSEQ multiplex PCR; TCRdb keeps in-frame clones, though not all of them. Of 150,000 to 200,000 clones listed, around 80% are singletons. What was sequenced was PBMCs or T cells enriched from blood (not recorded which). These receptors were taken from a woman aged 50 to 60 with acute COVID-19. Both conserved end residues are part of each CDR3. A D gene is named only where the DNA matches it firmly. Clone size appears in some rows only: once, few, many, or a class for an expanded clone.

CDR3,DNA,D,size,V,J
CASSFREGTEAFF,TGTGCCAGCAGCTTCAGGGAGGGCACTGAAGCTTTCTTT,NA,NA,TRBV11-3,TRBJ1-1
CAWSPKNQPQHF,TGTGCCTGGAGTCCTAAAAATCAGCCCCAGCATTTT,NA,NA,TRBV30,TRBJ1-5
CASSGWDRLSNQPQHF,TGTGCCAGCAGTGGGTGGGACAGGCTTAGCAATCAGCCCCAGCATTTT,TRBD1,NA,TRBV6-2/TRBV6-3,TRBJ1-5
CASSSTGDGYGYTF,TGTGCCAGCTCATCGACGGGGGACGGGTATGGCTACACCTTC,NA,NA,TRBV18,TRBJ1-2
CASSKLTQGLLGGYTF,TGTGCCAGTAGTAAACTAACCCAGGGACTCCTCGGTGGCTACACCTTC,NA,NA,TRBV19,TRBJ1-2
CASSLVGGPNTEAFF,TGTGCCAGCAGCTTAGTGGGGGGGCCGAACACTGAAGCTTTCTTT,NA,NA,TRBV11-2,TRBJ1-1
CASSRTGQQETQYF,TGTGCCAGCAGTCGAACAGGGCAGCAAGAGACCCAGTACTTC,NA,NA,TRBV14,TRBJ2-5
CASSLSLPSSGNTIYF,TGTGCCAGCAGCTTGAGCCTACCGAGCTCTGGAAACACCATATATTTT,NA,NA,TRBV5-6,TRBJ1-3
CASNRPTANYGYTF,TGTGCCAGCAATCGCCCCACAGCTAACTATGGCTACACCTTC,NA,NA,TRBV28,TRBJ1-2
CASVRDRGTDTQYF,TGTGCCAGTGTCAGGGACAGGGGCACAGATACGCAGTATTTT,TRBD1,NA,TRBV6-5,TRBJ2-3
CASSESRGYGYTF,TGCGCCAGCAGTGAGTCGAGAGGGTATGGCTACACCTTC,NA,NA,TRBV10-1,TRBJ1-2
CASSLQGNTEAFF,TGTGCCAGCAGCTTACAGGGAAACACTGAAGCTTTCTTT,NA,NA,TRBV6-2/TRBV6-3,TRBJ1-1
CASRSGQGYGYTF,TGTGCCAGCAGATCGGGACAGGGCTATGGCTACACCTTC,TRBD1,NA,TRBV7-9,TRBJ1-2
CAWSVLLAGAGELFF,TGTGCCTGGAGTGTACTCCTAGCGGGGGCCGGGGAGCTGTTTTTT,TRBD2,NA,TRBV30,TRBJ2-2
CASSYSTTSNQPQHF,TGTGCCAGCAGTTACTCGACAACTAGCAATCAGCCCCAGCATTTT,NA,NA,TRBV6-5,TRBJ1-5
CASSETGQGPGELFF,TGCGCCAGCAGTGAAACTGGACAGGGGCCCGGGGAGCTGTTTTTT,TRBD1,NA,TRBV10-2,TRBJ2-2
CASSDFGGGPSETQYF,TGTGCCAGCAGTGACTTTGGGGGGGGGCCGTCAGAGACCCAGTACTTC,NA,NA,TRBV6-4,TRBJ2-5
CASSAQTGAKNIQYF,TGTGCCAGCAGCGCCCAGACAGGGGCCAAAAACATTCAGTACTTC,TRBD1,NA,TRBV9,TRBJ2-4
CASTWGGMDSPLHF,TGTGCCAGTACCTGGGGCGGGATGGATTCACCCCTCCACTTT,NA,once,TRBV19,TRBJ1-6
CATSDSTWGDYGYTF,TGTGCCACCAGTGACTCAACATGGGGGGACTATGGCTACACCTTC,NA,NA,TRBV24-1,TRBJ1-2
CASSSFGGEETQYF,TGTGCCAGCAGCTCTTTCGGAGGGGAAGAGACCCAGTACTTC,NA,NA,TRBV7-2,TRBJ2-5
CASSLDSTGGQPQHF,TGTGCCAGCAGCTTAGATTCAACAGGCGGTCAGCCCCAGCATTTT,NA,NA,TRBV7-2,TRBJ1-5
CASNVQGTNSPLHF,TGCGCCAGCAACGTCCAGGGGACAAATTCACCCCTCCACTTT,NA,NA,TRBV5-1,TRBJ1-6
CSVAGLAGNTYNEQFF,TGCAGCGTAGCGGGACTAGCGGGGAATACCTACAATGAGCAGTTCTTC,TRBD2,few,TRBV29-1,TRBJ2-1
CASSQDRQGGGEQFF,TGCGCCAGCAGCCAAGATCGACAGGGTGGTGGTGAGCAGTTCTTC,TRBD1,NA,TRBV4-1,TRBJ2-1
CASSLGQQETQYF,TGTGCCAGCTCACTCGGACAGCAAGAGACCCAGTACTTC,NA,NA,TRBV18,TRBJ2-5
CASSFDGWSGNTIYF,TGTGCCAGCAGCTTCGACGGGTGGTCTGGAAACACCATATATTTT,NA,few,TRBV11-2,TRBJ1-3
CASSLRTGANYGYTF,TGTGCCAGCAGCCTTCGGACAGGTGCAAACTATGGCTACACCTTC,TRBD1,few,TRBV16,TRBJ1-2
CASSDRFKNTIYF,TGTGCCAGCAGCGATAGATTCAAGAACACCATATATTTT,NA,NA,TRBV9,TRBJ1-3
CASRALGRGELFF,TGTGCCAGCAGGGCCCTTGGGCGCGGGGAGCTGTTTTTT,NA,many,TRBV27,TRBJ2-2
CASLGGAVDEKLFF,TGTGCCAGCTTAGGGGGCGCGGTGGATGAAAAACTGTTTTTT,TRBD1,NA,TRBV6-5,TRBJ1-4
CASSLGLAGGPGETQYF,TGCGCCAGCAGCTTGGGCCTAGCGGGGGGGCCAGGAGAGACCCAGTACTTC,TRBD2,NA,TRBV5-1,TRBJ2-5
CASSTHRQAPYGYTF,TGTGCCAGCAGCACGCACCGACAGGCTCCCTATGGCTACACCTTC,NA,few,TRBV21-1,TRBJ1-2
CASSLSRGAGDTQYF,TGTGCCAGCAGCTTAAGTAGGGGTGCCGGAGATACGCAGTATTTT,NA,NA,TRBV7-9,TRBJ2-3
CASSPSTGGNYGYTF,TGTGCCAGCAGTCCAAGTACAGGGGGTAACTATGGCTACACCTTC,TRBD1,few,TRBV6-5,TRBJ1-2
CASSIDRGGNTEAFF,TGTGCCAGCAGCATCGACAGGGGTGGGAACACTGAAGCTTTCTTT,TRBD1,NA,TRBV11-2,TRBJ1-1
CASSLRTGGNEKLFF,TGTGCCAGCAGCTTACGGACAGGTGGAAATGAAAAACTGTTTTTT,TRBD1,NA,TRBV5-4,TRBJ1-4
CASSFRQGIYGYTF,TGTGCCAGCAGCTTTCGACAGGGTATCTATGGCTACACCTTC,TRBD1,NA,TRBV7-2,TRBJ1-2
CASSSSGVPNTEAFF,TGTGCCAGCAGTTCGTCAGGGGTCCCGAACACTGAAGCTTTCTTT,NA,NA,TRBV28,TRBJ1-1
CASRAGTENSPLHF,TGTGCCAGCAGGGCCGGGACAGAGAATTCACCCCTCCACTTT,TRBD1,NA,TRBV6-5,TRBJ1-6
CASTLLGRNRNQPQHF,TGTGCCAGCACCCTCCTGGGGAGGAACAGAAATCAGCCCCAGCATTTT,NA,few,TRBV27,TRBJ1-5
CASSRTGENEQFF,TGTGCCAGTAGTAGGACAGGGGAAAATGAGCAGTTCTTC,TRBD1,NA,TRBV19,TRBJ2-1
CASTNPGNTIYF,TGTGCCAGCACCAACCCAGGGAACACCATATATTTT,NA,NA,TRBV12-3/TRBV12-4,TRBJ1-3
CASSLDRGSNQPQHF,TGTGCCAGCAGCTTAGACAGGGGTAGCAATCAGCCCCAGCATTTT,TRBD1,NA,TRBV2,TRBJ1-5
CASSLASQGAYTGNTIYF,TGTGCCAGCAGCCTAGCTTCCCAGGGGGCCTACACTGGAAACACCATATATTTT,TRBD1,NA,TRBV9,TRBJ1-3
CASRLQGLGTEAFF,TGTGCCAGCAGACTACAGGGGTTGGGCACTGAAGCTTTCTTT,TRBD1,NA,TRBV6-5,TRBJ1-1
CASSIVAGYYGYTF,TGTGCCAGCAGTATAGTGGCAGGGTACTATGGCTACACCTTC,NA,NA,TRBV28,TRBJ1-2
CASSVLGTGDNTIYF,TGTGCCAGCAGCGTGCTCGGGACAGGGGACAACACCATATATTTT,TRBD1,few,TRBV9,TRBJ1-3
CASSEASGLSTETQYF,TGTGCCAGCAGTGAAGCCTCAGGGTTAAGTACAGAGACCCAGTACTTC,NA,NA,TRBV2,TRBJ2-5
CASSSTGTASYGYTF,TGTGCCAGCAGCTCTACAGGGACAGCCTCCTATGGCTACACCTTC,TRBD1,few,TRBV28,TRBJ1-2
CASSPLSGTGASYGYTF,TGTGCCAGCAGCCCGCTCTCCGGGACAGGAGCCTCATATGGCTACACCTTC,TRBD1,NA,TRBV9,TRBJ1-2
CASSPPTARNYGYTF,TGTGCCAGCTCGCCTCCGACTGCGAGAAACTATGGCTACACCTTC,NA,NA,TRBV18,TRBJ1-2
CASSPTTSGGHEQFF,TGTGCCAGCAGTCCCACGACTAGCGGGGGTCATGAGCAGTTCTTC,TRBD2,once,TRBV28,TRBJ2-1
CASSWPESGLRTDTQYF,TGTGCCAGCAGCTGGCCTGAGAGCGGTCTTCGCACAGATACGCAGTATTTT,NA,few,TRBV5-5,TRBJ2-3
CASSPPQASGTDTQYF,TGCGCCAGCAGCCCCCCGCAGGCTAGCGGCACAGATACGCAGTATTTT,NA,NA,TRBV5-1,TRBJ2-3
CASSRGQGAWGYTF,TGTGCCAGCAGCCGTGGACAGGGGGCATGGGGCTACACCTTC,TRBD1,NA,TRBV7-8,TRBJ1-2
CASEYQGAKFGGYTF,TGTGCCAGCGAATACCAGGGGGCGAAGTTTGGTGGCTACACCTTC,TRBD1,NA,TRBV6-5,TRBJ1-2
CATSATGTGKGYTDTQYF,TGTGCCACCAGTGCTACCGGGACAGGGAAGGGGTACACAGATACGCAGTATTTT,TRBD1,NA,TRBV24-1,TRBJ2-3